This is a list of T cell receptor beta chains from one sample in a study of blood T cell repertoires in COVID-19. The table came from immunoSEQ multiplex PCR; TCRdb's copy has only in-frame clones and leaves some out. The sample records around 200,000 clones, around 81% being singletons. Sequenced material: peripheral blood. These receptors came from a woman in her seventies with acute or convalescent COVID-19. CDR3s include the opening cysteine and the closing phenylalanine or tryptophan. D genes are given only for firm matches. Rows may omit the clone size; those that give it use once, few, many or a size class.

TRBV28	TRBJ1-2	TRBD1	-	TGTGCCAGCAGCCCCCAGGGGGTCGTCTATGGCTACACCTTC	CASSPQGVVYGYTF
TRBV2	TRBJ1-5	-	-	TGTGCCAGCAGCCCCGCAGGGGTGGGTCAGCCCCAGCATTTT	CASSPAGVGQPQHF
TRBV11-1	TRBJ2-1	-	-	TGTGCCAGCAGCCCGAGAGTGATGGTTGAGCAGTTCTTC	CASSPRVMVEQFF
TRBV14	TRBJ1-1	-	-	TGTGCCAGCAGCTTTCGGACGGGGATCAACACTGAAGCTTTCTTT	CASSFRTGINTEAFF
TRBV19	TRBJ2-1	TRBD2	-	TGTGCCAGTAGTATAGGGGGGACTAGCGAAGTCAATGAGCAGTTCTTC	CASSIGGTSEVNEQFF
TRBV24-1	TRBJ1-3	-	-	TGTGCCACCAGTGACCGGACCCAGGGGCAGTCCCTATATTTT	CATSDRTQGQSLYF
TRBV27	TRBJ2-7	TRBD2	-	TGTGCCACCGCGGGAGGCCACTCCTACGAGCAGTACTTC	CATAGGHSYEQYF
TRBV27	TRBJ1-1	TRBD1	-	TGTGCCAGCAGTTGGAGGGCGGGGACAGCGACAGGGCGGGCTTTCTTT	CASSWRAGTATGRAFF
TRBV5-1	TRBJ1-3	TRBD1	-	TGCGCCAGCAGCTTGGAGGGGACAGGCTCTGGAAACACCATATATTTT	CASSLEGTGSGNTIYF
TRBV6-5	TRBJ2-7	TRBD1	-	TGTGCCAGCAGTTACTCGACAGGGTTTACCTACGAGCAGTACTTC	CASSYSTGFTYEQYF
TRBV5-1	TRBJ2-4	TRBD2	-	TGCGCCAGCAGCTTTCTAGCGGGGGGGCGGTACTTC	CASSFLAGGRYF
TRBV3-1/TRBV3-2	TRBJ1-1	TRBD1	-	TGTGCCAGCAGCCAAGAATTGGGACAGAAAGCTTTCTTT	CASSQELGQKAFF
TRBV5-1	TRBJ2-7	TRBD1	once	TGCGCCAGCAGCTTGTCGGGGACAGGGAACGCAGAGCAGTACTTC	CASSLSGTGNAEQYF
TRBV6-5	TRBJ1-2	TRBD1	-	TGTGCCAGCAACGCCGGGACAGGGTACTATGGCTACACCTTC	CASNAGTGYYGYTF
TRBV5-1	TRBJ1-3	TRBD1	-	TGCGCCAGCAGCCTAAAAATACCGGGACAGAGCTCTGGAAACACCATATATTTT	CASSLKIPGQSSGNTIYF
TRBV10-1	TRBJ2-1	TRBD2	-	TGCGCCAGCGGTGGGGGTGTAGGGCTGATAGCGGGCAATGAGCAGTTCTTC	CASGGGVGLIAGNEQFF
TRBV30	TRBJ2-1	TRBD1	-	TGTGCCTGGAGTGCAGGGACAGGGAACTACAATGAGCAGTTCTTC	CAWSAGTGNYNEQFF
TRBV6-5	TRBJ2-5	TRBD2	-	TGTGCCAGCGTACCAATTAGCGGGAGCCAAGAGACCCAGTACTTC	CASVPISGSQETQYF
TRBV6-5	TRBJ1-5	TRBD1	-	TGTGCCAGCGCCAGGGGGCAGGTTCAGCCCCAGCATTTT	CASARGQVQPQHF
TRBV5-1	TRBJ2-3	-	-	TGCGCCAGCAAAACGGTAGACACAGATACGCAGTATTTT	CASKTVDTDTQYF
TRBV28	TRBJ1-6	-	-	TGTGCCAGCAGTAACGACAGGCTGAGGTCACCCCTCCACTTT	CASSNDRLRSPLHF
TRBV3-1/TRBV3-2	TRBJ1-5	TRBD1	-	TGTGCCAGCAGCCCGCAGGGGGCGGTCAATCAGCCCCAGCATTTT	CASSPQGAVNQPQHF
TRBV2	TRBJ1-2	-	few	TGTGCCAGCAATCCGGGGCGGGGCTATGGCTACACCTTC	CASNPGRGYGYTF
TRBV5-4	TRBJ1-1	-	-	TGTGCCAGCAGCGCCGTTAGGAGCACTGAAGCTTTCTTT	CASSAVRSTEAFF
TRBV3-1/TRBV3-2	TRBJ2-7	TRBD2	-	TGTGCCAGCGGCGGGGGAACCAACCAGTACTTC	CASGGGTNQYF
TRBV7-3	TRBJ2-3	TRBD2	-	TGTGCCAGCAGCTTAAGGGGAGGAGTAGCGGGAGATACAGATACGCAGTATTTT	CASSLRGGVAGDTDTQYF
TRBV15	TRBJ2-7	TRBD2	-	TGTGCCACCAGCAGCCCGACTAGCGGGTTCTACGAGCAGTACTTC	CATSSPTSGFYEQYF
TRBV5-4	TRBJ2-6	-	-	TGTGCCAGCAGCTTGGTAATTGGTTGGGGCTCCGGGGCCAACGTCCTGACTTTC	CASSLVIGWGSGANVLTF
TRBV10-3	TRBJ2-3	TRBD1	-	TGTGCCATCGGTACCGGGACAGGAGCAGATACGCAGTATTTT	CAIGTGTGADTQYF
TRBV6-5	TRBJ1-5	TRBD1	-	TGTGCCAGCAGTTACGGACAGGGCAGTCAGCCCCAGCATTTT	CASSYGQGSQPQHF
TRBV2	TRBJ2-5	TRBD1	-	TGTGCCAGCAGTGGAGGGACAGGGTTTGAGACCCAGTACTTC	CASSGGTGFETQYF
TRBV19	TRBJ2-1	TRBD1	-	TGTGCCACCTTAAACATCGGACAGGGGGGTGATGAGCAGTTCTTC	CATLNIGQGGDEQFF
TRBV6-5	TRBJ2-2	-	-	TGTGCCAGCAGTTACTCGTTAGGGGTTAACGGGGAGCTGTTTTTT	CASSYSLGVNGELFF
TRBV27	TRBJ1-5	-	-	TGTGCCAGCAGTTTTTCAGGGAATCAGCCCCAGCATTTT	CASSFSGNQPQHF